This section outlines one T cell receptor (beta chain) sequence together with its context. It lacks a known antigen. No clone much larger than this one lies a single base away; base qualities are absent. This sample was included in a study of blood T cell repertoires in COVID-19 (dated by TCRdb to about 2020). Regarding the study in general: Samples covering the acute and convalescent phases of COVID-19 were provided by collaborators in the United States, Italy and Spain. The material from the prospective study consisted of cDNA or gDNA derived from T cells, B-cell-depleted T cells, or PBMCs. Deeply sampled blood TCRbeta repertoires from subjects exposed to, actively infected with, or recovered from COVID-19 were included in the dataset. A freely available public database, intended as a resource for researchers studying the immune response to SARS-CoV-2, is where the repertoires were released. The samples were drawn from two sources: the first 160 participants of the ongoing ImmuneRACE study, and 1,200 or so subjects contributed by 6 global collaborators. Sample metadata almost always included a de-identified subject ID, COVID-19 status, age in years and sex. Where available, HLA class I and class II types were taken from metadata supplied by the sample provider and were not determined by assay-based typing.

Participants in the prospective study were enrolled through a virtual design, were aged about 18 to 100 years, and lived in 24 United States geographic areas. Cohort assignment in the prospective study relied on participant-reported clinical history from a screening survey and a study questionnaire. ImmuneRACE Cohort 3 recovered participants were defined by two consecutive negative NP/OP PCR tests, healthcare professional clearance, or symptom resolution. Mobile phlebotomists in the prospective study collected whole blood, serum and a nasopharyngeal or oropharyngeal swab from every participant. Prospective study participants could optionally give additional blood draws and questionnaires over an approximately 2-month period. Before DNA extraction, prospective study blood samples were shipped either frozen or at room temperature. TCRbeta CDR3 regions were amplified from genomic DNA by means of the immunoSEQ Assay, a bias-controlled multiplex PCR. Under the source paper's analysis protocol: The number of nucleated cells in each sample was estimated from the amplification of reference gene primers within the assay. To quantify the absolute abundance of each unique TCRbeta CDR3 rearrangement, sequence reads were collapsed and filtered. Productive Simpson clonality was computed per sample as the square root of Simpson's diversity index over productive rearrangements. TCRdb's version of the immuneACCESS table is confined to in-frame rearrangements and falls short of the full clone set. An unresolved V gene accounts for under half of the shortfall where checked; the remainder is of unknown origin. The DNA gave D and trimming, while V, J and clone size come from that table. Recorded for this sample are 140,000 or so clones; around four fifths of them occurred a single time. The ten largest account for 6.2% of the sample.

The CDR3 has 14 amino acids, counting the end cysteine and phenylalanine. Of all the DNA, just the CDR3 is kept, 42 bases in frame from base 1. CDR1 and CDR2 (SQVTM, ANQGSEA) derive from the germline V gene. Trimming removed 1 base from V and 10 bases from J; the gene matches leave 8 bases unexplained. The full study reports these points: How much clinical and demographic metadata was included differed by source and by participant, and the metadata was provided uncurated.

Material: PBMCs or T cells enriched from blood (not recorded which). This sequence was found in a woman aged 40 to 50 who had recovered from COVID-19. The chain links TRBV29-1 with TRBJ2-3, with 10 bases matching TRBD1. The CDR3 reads CSVEGQGARDAQYF. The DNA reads TGCAGCGTTGAAGGACAGGGGGCTAGGGACGCGCAGTATTTT.